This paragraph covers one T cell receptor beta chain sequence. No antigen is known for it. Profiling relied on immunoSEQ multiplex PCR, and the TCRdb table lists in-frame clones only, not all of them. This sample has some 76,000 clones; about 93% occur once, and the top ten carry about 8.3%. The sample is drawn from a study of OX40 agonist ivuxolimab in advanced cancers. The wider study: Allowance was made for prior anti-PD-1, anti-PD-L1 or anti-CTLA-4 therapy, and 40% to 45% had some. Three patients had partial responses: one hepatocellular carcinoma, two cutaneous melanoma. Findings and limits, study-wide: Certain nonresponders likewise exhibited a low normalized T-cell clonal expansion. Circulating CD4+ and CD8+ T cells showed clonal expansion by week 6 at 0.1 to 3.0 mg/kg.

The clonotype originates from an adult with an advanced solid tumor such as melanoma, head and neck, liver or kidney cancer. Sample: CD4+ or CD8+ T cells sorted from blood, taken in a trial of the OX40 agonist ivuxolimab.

CDR3 bases: TGCGCCAGCAGCTTGCATACCGCAACTAATGAAAAACTGTTTTTT. This gives the protein CASSLHTATNEKLFF. V usage is TRBV5-1 and J usage is TRBJ1-4, with D unclear. CDR3 length: 15 amino acids. The germline V gene has CDR1 SGHRS and CDR2 YFSETQ. Trimming pared 1 base from V and 0 bases from J, leaving 7 bases between.